These T cell receptor beta chains were read from a single sample in a study of blood T cell repertoires in COVID-19. Clones were sequenced by immunoSEQ multiplex PCR, and TCRdb holds only the in-frame ones, with some missing. The top ten clones hold over 10% of a sample with 150,000 to 200,000 clones, approximately 80% of them seen once. The sample taken for sequencing was PBMCs or T cells enriched from blood (not recorded which). The source of these receptors is a woman aged 55 to 70 who had recovered from COVID-19. The CDR3 runs from the conserved cysteine through the conserved F or W. Each record gives: CDR3 protein, CDR3 DNA, CDR3 length, clone size, D gene, J gene, V gene. A D gene is named only where the DNA matches it firmly. For some rows the clone size is stated as once, few or many, or as a class when expanded; others skip it.

CDR3: CAISEGTGSSEKLFF; DNA: TGTGCCATCAGTGAGGGGACAGGGAGTTCAGAAAAACTGTTTTTT; length: 15; size: -; D: TRBD1; J: TRBJ1-4; V: TRBV10-3
CDR3: CASSADRNTEAFF; DNA: TGCGCCAGCAGTGCAGACAGGAACACTGAAGCTTTCTTT; length: 13; size: -; D: -; J: TRBJ1-1; V: TRBV10-1
CDR3: CASRRPGSHEQYF; DNA: TGTGCCAGCAGGAGGCCAGGGTCCCACGAGCAGTACTTC; length: 13; size: -; D: -; J: TRBJ2-7; V: TRBV27
CDR3: CSAALPGHNYNEQFF; DNA: TGCAGCGCCGCTTTACCGGGACACAACTACAATGAGCAGTTCTTC; length: 15; size: once; D: -; J: TRBJ2-1; V: TRBV29-1
CDR3: CATSRNTGNTEAFF; DNA: TGTGCCACCAGCAGAAATACCGGGAACACTGAAGCTTTCTTT; length: 14; size: -; D: -; J: TRBJ1-1; V: TRBV15
CDR3: CASSQTPRQGRETQYF; DNA: TGCGCCAGCAGCCAAACTCCAAGACAGGGGAGAGAGACCCAGTACTTC; length: 16; size: once; D: TRBD1; J: TRBJ2-5; V: TRBV4-1
CDR3: CASSFTGGRLHEQFF; DNA: TGTGCCAGCAGCTTTACCGGGGGGCGACTTCATGAGCAGTTCTTC; length: 15; size: -; D: -; J: TRBJ2-1; V: TRBV7-9
CDR3: CASRLALPSYNEQFF; DNA: TGTGCCAGCAGATTAGCTTTACCCTCCTACAATGAGCAGTTCTTC; length: 15; size: -; D: -; J: TRBJ2-1; V: TRBV5-4
CDR3: CASSRGQAHEQYF; DNA: TGTGCCAGCTCACGGGGACAGGCCCACGAGCAGTACTTC; length: 13; size: -; D: TRBD1; J: TRBJ2-7; V: TRBV18
CDR3: CSASDAGGAAEQFF; DNA: TGCAGTGCTAGTGACGCGGGAGGTGCCGCTGAGCAGTTCTTC; length: 14; size: -; D: TRBD2; J: TRBJ2-1; V: TRBV20-1
CDR3: CASSIQGSRTPLHF; DNA: TGTGCCAGTAGTATTCAGGGAAGTAGGACACCCCTCCACTTT; length: 14; size: -; D: -; J: TRBJ1-6; V: TRBV19
CDR3: CASSIGGDGYTF; DNA: TGTGCCAGTAGTATCGGAGGTGACGGCTACACCTTC; length: 12; size: -; D: -; J: TRBJ1-2; V: TRBV19
CDR3: CASSSRAGSSPLHF; DNA: TGTGCCAGCAGCTCCCGCGCAGGGTCGTCACCCCTCCACTTT; length: 14; size: -; D: -; J: TRBJ1-6; V: TRBV7-9
CDR3: CASSLVGGYQETQYF; DNA: TGTGCCAGCAGCTTGGTTGGGGGCTACCAAGAGACCCAGTACTTC; length: 15; size: -; D: -; J: TRBJ2-5; V: TRBV5-4
CDR3: CASTRTGDYGYTF; DNA: TGTGCCAGCACCCGGACAGGAGACTATGGCTACACCTTC; length: 13; size: -; D: TRBD1; J: TRBJ1-2; V: TRBV5-4
CDR3: CASSVPERGSSTDTQYF; DNA: TGTGCCAGCAGTGTTCCCGAGCGCGGGTCTAGCACAGATACGCAGTATTTT; length: 17; size: -; D: -; J: TRBJ2-3; V: TRBV6-4
CDR3: CASSRRLAARDEQFF; DNA: TGTGCCAGCAGCAGGAGACTAGCGGCCCGTGATGAGCAGTTCTTC; length: 15; size: -; D: TRBD2; J: TRBJ2-1; V: TRBV5-4
CDR3: CASCISGANQPQHF; DNA: TGTGCCAGCTGTATTTCAGGGGCCAATCAGCCCCAGCATTTT; length: 14; size: once; D: -; J: TRBJ1-5; V: TRBV28
CDR3: CSASPVSLYEQYF; DNA: TGCAGTGCTAGTCCTGTGTCCCTCTACGAGCAGTACTTC; length: 13; size: -; D: -; J: TRBJ2-7; V: TRBV20-1
CDR3: CATTGLGDTQYF; DNA: TGTGCCACGACAGGGCTAGGAGATACGCAGTATTTT; length: 12; size: -; D: TRBD1; J: TRBJ2-3; V: TRBV13
CDR3: CASSDQGAGYGYTF; DNA: TGTGCCAGCAGTGATCAGGGGGCAGGCTATGGCTACACCTTC; length: 14; size: -; D: TRBD1; J: TRBJ1-2; V: TRBV27
CDR3: CASNRAGRNTGELFF; DNA: TGTGCCAGCAATAGGGCAGGGCGGAACACCGGGGAGCTGTTTTTT; length: 15; size: -; D: -; J: TRBJ2-2; V: TRBV6-5
CDR3: CASSLTGSSYNSPLHF; DNA: TGTGCCAGCAGTTTGACAGGGAGCTCCTATAATTCACCCCTCCACTTT; length: 16; size: -; D: TRBD1; J: TRBJ1-6; V: TRBV28
CDR3: CASSSTGASDTQYF; DNA: TGTGCCAGCAGCTCAACGGGAGCATCAGATACGCAGTATTTT; length: 14; size: -; D: -; J: TRBJ2-3; V: TRBV9
CDR3: CASSVAWTGAGELFF; DNA: TGTGCCAGCAGCGTAGCGTGGACAGGGGCCGGGGAGCTGTTTTTT; length: 15; size: -; D: TRBD1; J: TRBJ2-2; V: TRBV9
CDR3: CASTTPAAPGEAFF; DNA: TGTGCCAGCACCACCCCCGCAGCGCCCGGTGAAGCTTTCTTT; length: 14; size: -; D: -; J: TRBJ1-1; V: TRBV28
CDR3: CASSVGLGPGTDTQYF; DNA: TGTGCCAGCAGCGTAGGTCTGGGGCCAGGCACAGATACGCAGTATTTT; length: 16; size: -; D: -; J: TRBJ2-3; V: TRBV9
CDR3: CASLRTSGYQETQYF; DNA: TGTGCCAGCCTTAGGACTAGCGGGTACCAAGAGACCCAGTACTTC; length: 15; size: -; D: TRBD2; J: TRBJ2-5; V: TRBV5-6
CDR3: CAISEDLATDTQYF; DNA: TGTGCCATCAGTGAGGACTTAGCCACAGATACGCAGTATTTT; length: 14; size: -; D: -; J: TRBJ2-3; V: TRBV10-3
CDR3: CASSLGGEGVDEQFF; DNA: TGTGCCAGCAGCTTGGGCGGGGAAGGGGTGGATGAGCAGTTCTTC; length: 15; size: -; D: -; J: TRBJ2-1; V: TRBV11-3
CDR3: CASRPRLASYEQYF; DNA: TGTGCCAGCAGGCCAAGACTAGCTTCCTACGAGCAGTACTTC; length: 14; size: -; D: TRBD2; J: TRBJ2-7; V: TRBV7-2
CDR3: CASSNSGGASNEQFF; DNA: TGCGCCAGCAGTAATAGCGGGGGGGCCTCCAATGAGCAGTTCTTC; length: 15; size: -; D: TRBD2; J: TRBJ2-1; V: TRBV10-1
CDR3: CASSPELTSGSTDTQYF; DNA: TGCGCCAGCAGCCCAGAGTTGACTAGCGGGAGTACAGATACGCAGTATTTT; length: 17; size: -; D: TRBD2; J: TRBJ2-3; V: TRBV4-1
CDR3: CASSPDGQRPNYGYTF; DNA: TGCGCCAGCAGCCCGGACGGACAGAGACCTAACTATGGCTACACCTTC; length: 16; size: -; D: -; J: TRBJ1-2; V: TRBV5-1
CDR3: CASSQFTAAGGAKNIQYF; DNA: TGTGCCAGCAGCCAATTTACGGCAGCGGGAGGAGCCAAAAACATTCAGTACTTC; length: 18; size: -; D: TRBD2; J: TRBJ2-4; V: TRBV3-1/TRBV3-2
CDR3: CASSRFRGTDSPLHF; DNA: TGCGCCAGCAGCCGATTCAGGGGTACAGATTCACCCCTCCACTTT; length: 15; size: -; D: -; J: TRBJ1-6; V: TRBV4-1
CDR3: CASGQTELGEQYF; DNA: TGTGCCAGCGGCCAGACAGAATTGGGGGAGCAGTACTTC; length: 13; size: -; D: -; J: TRBJ2-7; V: TRBV2
CDR3: CASSLDQGQGNTIYF; DNA: TGCGCCAGCAGCTTGGATCAGGGGCAGGGAAACACCATATATTTT; length: 15; size: once; D: -; J: TRBJ1-3; V: TRBV5-1
CDR3: CASSTPSSGNTIYF; DNA: TGTGCCAGTTCGACTCCTAGCTCTGGAAACACCATATATTTT; length: 14; size: -; D: -; J: TRBJ1-3; V: TRBV25-1
CDR3: CACQRGAGEKLFF; DNA: TGTGCCTGTCAACGGGGGGCGGGCGAAAAACTGTTTTTT; length: 13; size: -; D: -; J: TRBJ1-4; V: TRBV5-6
CDR3: CASSYTGGNYGYTF; DNA: TGTGCCAGCAGTTACACAGGGGGAAACTATGGCTACACCTTC; length: 14; size: once; D: TRBD1; J: TRBJ1-2; V: TRBV6-5
CDR3: CATSRVHRGGDTEAFF; DNA: TGTGCCACCAGCAGAGTACATAGGGGGGGGGACACTGAAGCTTTCTTT; length: 16; size: once; D: -; J: TRBJ1-1; V: TRBV15
CDR3: CSVEDHGRVSYGYTF; DNA: TGCAGCGTTGAAGATCACGGGCGGGTTTCCTATGGCTACACCTTC; length: 15; size: -; D: -; J: TRBJ1-2; V: TRBV29-1
CDR3: CAISEFGRNYGYTF; DNA: TGTGCCATCAGTGAGTTCGGCAGGAACTATGGCTACACCTTC; length: 14; size: -; D: -; J: TRBJ1-2; V: TRBV10-3
CDR3: CASSRTGGDVGELFF; DNA: TGCGCCAGCAGCCGGACAGGGGGCGACGTCGGGGAGCTGTTTTTT; length: 15; size: -; D: TRBD1; J: TRBJ2-2; V: TRBV5-1
CDR3: CAWSSGGNTIYF; DNA: TGTGCCTGGTCTTCGGGGGGTAACACCATATATTTT; length: 12; size: -; D: -; J: TRBJ1-3; V: TRBV30
CDR3: CASSRQGVVLSGNTIYF; DNA: TGCGCCAGCAGCCGCCAGGGCGTAGTCCTCTCTGGAAACACCATATATTTT; length: 17; size: -; D: -; J: TRBJ1-3; V: TRBV4-1
CDR3: CASSGQGLERETQYF; DNA: TGTGCCAGCAGTGGACAGGGGCTAGAACGGGAGACCCAGTACTTC; length: 15; size: -; D: TRBD1; J: TRBJ2-5; V: TRBV2
CDR3: CASSRGTDTEAFF; DNA: TGTGCCAGTAGCAGGGGGACGGACACTGAAGCTTTCTTT; length: 13; size: -; D: TRBD1; J: TRBJ1-1; V: TRBV19
CDR3: CASSPEGGSIYGYTF; DNA: TGTGCCAGCAGTCCAGAGGGGGGGTCGATCTATGGCTACACCTTC; length: 15; size: -; D: -; J: TRBJ1-2; V: TRBV27